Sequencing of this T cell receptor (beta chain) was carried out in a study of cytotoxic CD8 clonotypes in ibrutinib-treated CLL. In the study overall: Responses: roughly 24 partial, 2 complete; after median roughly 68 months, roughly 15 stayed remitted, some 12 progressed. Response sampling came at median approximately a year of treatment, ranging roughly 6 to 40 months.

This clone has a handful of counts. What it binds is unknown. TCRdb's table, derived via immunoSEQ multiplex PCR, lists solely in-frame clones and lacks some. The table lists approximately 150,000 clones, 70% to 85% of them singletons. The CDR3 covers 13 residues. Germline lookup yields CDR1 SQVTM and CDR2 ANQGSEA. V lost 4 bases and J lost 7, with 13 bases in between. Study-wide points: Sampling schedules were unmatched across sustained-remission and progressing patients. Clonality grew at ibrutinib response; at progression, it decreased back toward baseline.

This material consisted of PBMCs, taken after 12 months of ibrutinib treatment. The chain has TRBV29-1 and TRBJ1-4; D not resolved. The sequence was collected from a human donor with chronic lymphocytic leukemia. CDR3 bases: TGCAGCGTTGCTTTGGACTCGACTGAAAAACTGTTTTTT. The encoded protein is CSVALDSTEKLFF.